The 3 T cell receptor beta chains listed next were all sequenced from one sample in a study of CD8 T cells in Susac syndrome. RNA amounts of roughly 0.5 to 1 ug underwent reverse transcription with random hexamers. TCRdb fed the immunoSEQ multiplex PCR reads into MiXCR, producing one record per CDR3 protein. Counted here are 120,000 to 150,000 distinct CDR3 sequences, 90% to 95% occurring once; the ten biggest clones make up 0.25% to 0.3%. Sequencing was performed on CD8+ T cells from PBMCs. These receptor sequences come from a human donor in good health.

The chain recombines TRBV9 with TRBJ2-7, with D perhaps given as TRBD1 or TRBD2 (5 bases each). The germline V and J ends were trimmed by 0 bases and 5 bases, with 12 bases remaining between them. The germline V gene has CDR1 SGDLS and CDR2 YYNGEE. The length of the CDR3 is 14 residues. The CDR3 DNA follows: TGTGCCAGCAGCGTAGAGACCTCGGGGCACGAGCAGTACTTC. Its protein is CASSVETSGHEQYF.

The chain couples TRBV12-3 or TRBV12-4 to TRBJ2-2; maybe TRBD1 (5 bases). V gave up 7 bases and J gave up 8 bases, with 11 bases separating them. This CDR3 has 12 residues. The CDR3 sequence is CASKWGLGELFF. In nucleotides, the CDR3 is TGTGCCAGCAAATGGGGCTTGGGGGAGCTGTTTTTT.

The chain joins TRBV9 to TRBJ2-2; 9 nucleotides align to TRBD1. Germline trimming cut 4 bases from V and 2 bases from J; bases unmatched to any gene: 6. Germline CDR1 is SGDLS and CDR2 is YYNGEE. This CDR3 has 16 residues. The CDR3 protein is CASSITGGANTGELFF. The CDR3 DNA reads as TGTGCCAGCAGCATTACAGGGGGCGCCAACACCGGGGAGCTGTTTTTT.